Below, one TCR beta chain is given with its context. What it recognizes is unknown. A much larger clone lies one base from this, so it may be a read error. Three rounds of nested PCR, following a modified ARM-PCR protocol, produced the TCRbeta library. TCRdb reprocessed the multiplex PCR reads with MiXCR, giving one entry per CDR3 protein. The profile shows tens of thousands of distinct CDR3 sequences, more than 60% of them singletons. Between the trimmed V and J ends, which lost 0 bases and 4 bases, there was a span of 8 bases. The germline V gene encodes CDR1 SGHRS and CDR2 YFSETQ. This CDR3 has 14 amino acids. The data derive from a study of tumor and adjacent non-tumor tissue in lung cancer. Whole-study context: Aged roughly 31 to 76 years, patients included 10 men and about five women with stage I to III disease. Samples averaged approximately 3.9 million productive TCRbeta reads each. Findings and limits, study-wide: Tumor tissue had significantly higher TCR diversity than normal lung.

This sample's RNA came from whole unsorted tissue. More than 3 cm separated this lung sample from the edge of the tumor. This TCR was sampled from a woman in her forties with non-small cell lung cancer. The rearrangement links TRBV5-1 to TRBJ2-1, with D unresolved. The sample was distant non-tumor lung tissue. The CDR3, as DNA: TGCGCCAGCAGCTTGGCGACGCAATACAATGAGCAGTTCTTC. Its protein is CASSLATQYNEQFF.